A selection of T cell receptor beta chains follows, all from one sample in a study of blood T cell repertoires in COVID-19. Assay: immunoSEQ multiplex PCR; the TCRdb copy retains only in-frame clones and omits some. The table lists approximately 270,000 clones, approximately 85% of them singletons. Sequencing was carried out using peripheral blood. Source of these receptors: a human donor with COVID-19, enrolled during active disease. The donor label of this sample is uncertain. The CDR3 runs from the conserved cysteine through the conserved F or W. The D gene is left open where the match is weak. Clone size is not always given. Where it is, it says once, few, many or a class for expanded clones.

>NA|TRBV30|TRBJ1-1|few
TGTGCCTGGAACCCCCTGGACAGTTTGAACACTGAAGCTTTCTTT
CAWNPLDSLNTEAFF
>TRBD1|TRBV10-3|TRBJ1-5|NA
TGTGCCATCAGTGAGTCGGACAGGGGCAATCAGCCCCAGCATTTT
CAISESDRGNQPQHF
>TRBD1|TRBV5-1|TRBJ2-2|NA
TGCGCCAGCAGCCCGGGACAGGGGGTCACCGGGGAGCTGTTTTTT
CASSPGQGVTGELFF
>NA|TRBV5-1|TRBJ1-1|NA
TGCGCCAGCAGCTTGGCAGTTTCAGGCAGGGGAGCTGACGCTTTCTTT
CASSLAVSGRGADAFF
>NA|TRBV5-1|TRBJ2-7|NA
TGCGCCAGCAGCTTATCGTGGGGGGAGGCGAGCTCCTACGAGCAGTACTTC
CASSLSWGEASSYEQYF
>TRBD2|TRBV5-6|TRBJ2-2|NA
TGTGCCAGCAGCTTAACTAGCGGGATGGGGAACACCGGGGAGCTGTTTTTT
CASSLTSGMGNTGELFF
>TRBD2|TRBV5-4|TRBJ2-7|NA
TGTGCCAGCAGCCCCTCGACTAGCGGGATCGGCGAGCAGTACTTC
CASSPSTSGIGEQYF
>NA|TRBV5-1|TRBJ1-1|NA
TGCGCCAGCAGCTTGGACAGGGTAATTGGCGCTGAAGCTTTCTTT
CASSLDRVIGAEAFF
>TRBD1|TRBV27|TRBJ2-7|once
TGTGCCAGCAGTTCAGGGACAGGGAGCGGCTACCAGCAGTACTTC
CASSSGTGSGYQQYF
>NA|TRBV3-1/TRBV3-2|TRBJ2-5|NA
TGTGCCAGCAGCCAAGAACCAGGGCAGACCCAAGAGACCCAGTACTTC
CASSQEPGQTQETQYF
>TRBD2|TRBV9|TRBJ2-7|NA
TGTGCCAGCAGCGCCTATAGCGGGAGCTCCTACGAGCAGTACTTC
CASSAYSGSSYEQYF
>TRBD1|TRBV28|TRBJ2-2|NA
TGTGCCAGCAGCCCGGGACAGGGGATTATCGGGGAGCTGTTTTTT
CASSPGQGIIGELFF
>NA|TRBV18|TRBJ2-5|NA
TGTGCCAGCTCGCCCCGGAGCGATCGTGGAGTAGAGACCCAGTACTTC
CASSPRSDRGVETQYF
>NA|TRBV28|TRBJ1-6|NA
TGTGCCAGCAAGGGACAAGGAAATTCACCCCTCCACTTT
CASKGQGNSPLHF
>NA|TRBV3-1/TRBV3-2|TRBJ2-5|NA
TGTGCCAGCAGCCAAGATTCCAGGGTGGAGACCCAGTACTTC
CASSQDSRVETQYF
>NA|TRBV19|TRBJ1-1|NA
TGTGCCAGTAGTATCACGGGAATTTCAGGGGCCATGAACACTGAAGCTTTCTTT
CASSITGISGAMNTEAFF
>TRBD2|TRBV5-1|TRBJ2-4|NA
TGCGCCAGCAGCCCTCTAGCGGGAGGAGACATTCAGTACTTC
CASSPLAGGDIQYF
>TRBD1|TRBV18|TRBJ1-5|few
TGTGCCAGCTCACTTGAACAGACAGGGCCTAATCAGCCCCAGCATTTT
CASSLEQTGPNQPQHF
>TRBD1|TRBV7-2|TRBJ1-6|NA
TGTGCCAGCAGCCAAATCAGGGGGTCAAGTTCACCCCTCCACTTT
CASSQIRGSSSPLHF
>TRBD1|TRBV19|TRBJ1-1|NA
TGTGCCAGTAACGACAGGGGGCACACTGAAGCTTTCTTT
CASNDRGHTEAFF
>NA|TRBV28|TRBJ2-7|NA
TGTGCCAGCAGTTCAGAATGGCGGGAAGGCGAGCAGTACTTC
CASSSEWREGEQYF
>TRBD1|TRBV7-3|TRBJ2-7|NA
TGTGCCAGCAGCTTAAGTTCAGGGGGTACCTACGAGCAGTACTTC
CASSLSSGGTYEQYF